This TCR beta chain was retrieved from a study of T cell changes during pregnancy in multiple sclerosis. Per the germline V gene, CDR1 is GTSNPN and CDR2 is SVGIG (reference sequence). CDR3 size: 14 residues. V was pared by 8 bases and J by 1 base, with 12 bases between. This clone is deemed large. Assay: immunoSEQ multiplex PCR; the TCRdb copy retains only in-frame clones and omits some. In the table there are approximately 25,000 clones, 70% to 90% of which are singletons. Source: CD4+ T cells from peripheral blood mononuclear cells, taken in the first trimester of pregnancy. The TCR comes from a female donor in good health, enrolled as a control in a pregnancy study. The chain joins TRBV30 to TRBJ1-6; D is undetermined. The DNA of the CDR3 is TGTGCCGTAATGAAGAGTTCCTATAATTCACCCCTCCACTTT. Its translation is CAVMKSSYNSPLHF.